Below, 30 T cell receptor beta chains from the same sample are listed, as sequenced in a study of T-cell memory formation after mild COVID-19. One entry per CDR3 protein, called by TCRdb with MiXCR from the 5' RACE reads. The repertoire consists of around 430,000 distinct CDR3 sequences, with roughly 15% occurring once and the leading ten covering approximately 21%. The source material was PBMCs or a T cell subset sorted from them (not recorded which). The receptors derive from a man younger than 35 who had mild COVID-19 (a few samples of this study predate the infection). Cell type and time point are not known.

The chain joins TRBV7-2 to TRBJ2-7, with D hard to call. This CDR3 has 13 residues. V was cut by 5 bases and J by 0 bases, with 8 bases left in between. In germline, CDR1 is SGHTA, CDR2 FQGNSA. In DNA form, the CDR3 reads TGTGCCAGCAGCCTCCTGGGCTCCTACGAGCAGTACTTC. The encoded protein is CASSLLGSYEQYF. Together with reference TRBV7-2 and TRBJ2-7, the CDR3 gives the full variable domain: GAGVSQSPSNKVTEKGKDVELRCDPISGHTALYWYRQSLGQGLEFLIYFQGNSAPDKSGLPSDRFSAERTGGSVSTLTIQRTQQEDSAVYLCASSLLGSYEQYFGPGTRLTVT.

CDR3: CAWSEDSLPYEQYF. The DNA for the CDR3 is TGTGCCTGGAGTGAAGACAGTCTACCCTACGAGCAGTACTTC. The chain combines TRBV30 with TRBJ2-7, with D possibly being TRBD1 (5 bases). The CDR3 runs to 14 residues. Trimming removed 1 base from V and 2 bases from J, with 12 bases in between. CDR1 and CDR2 (germline): GTSNPN, SVGIG (reference sequence).

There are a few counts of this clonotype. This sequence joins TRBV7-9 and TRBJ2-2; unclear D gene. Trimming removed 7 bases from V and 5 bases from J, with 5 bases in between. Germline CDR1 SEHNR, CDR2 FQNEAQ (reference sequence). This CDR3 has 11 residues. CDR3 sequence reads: CASTRTGELFF. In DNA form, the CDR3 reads TGTGCCAGCACCCGGACCGGGGAGCTGTTTTTT.

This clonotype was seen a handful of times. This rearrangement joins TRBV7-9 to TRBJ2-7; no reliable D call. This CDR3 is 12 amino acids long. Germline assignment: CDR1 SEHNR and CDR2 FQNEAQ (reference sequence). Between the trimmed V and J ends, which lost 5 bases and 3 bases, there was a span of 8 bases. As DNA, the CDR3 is TGTGCCAGCAGCCCCTCTCTCTACGAGCAGTACGTC. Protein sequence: CASSPSLYEQYV.

The CDR3 DNA is TGTGCCAGCAGCGTACCGCCTCTTGGGTGGGACACCGGGGAGCTGTTTTTT. Its protein is CASSVPPLGWDTGELFF. The chain links TRBV7-2 to TRBJ2-2; D unresolved. CDR3 length: 17 amino acids. Germline values: CDR1 SGHTA, CDR2 FQGNSA. Trimming removed 5 bases at V and 3 bases at J, with 19 bases between.

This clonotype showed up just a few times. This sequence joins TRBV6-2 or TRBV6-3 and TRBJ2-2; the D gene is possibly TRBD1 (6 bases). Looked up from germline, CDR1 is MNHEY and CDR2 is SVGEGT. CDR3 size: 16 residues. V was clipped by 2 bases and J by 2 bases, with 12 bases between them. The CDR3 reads CASSYGAGVNTGELFF. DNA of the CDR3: TGTGCCAGCAGTTACGGCGCAGGGGTAAACACCGGGGAGCTGTTTTTT.

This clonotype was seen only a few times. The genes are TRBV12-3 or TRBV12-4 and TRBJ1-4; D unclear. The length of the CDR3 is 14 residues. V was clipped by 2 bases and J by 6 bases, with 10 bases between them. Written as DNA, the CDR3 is TGTGCCAGCAGTTTACGGAGGGCGGATGAAAAACTGTTTTTT. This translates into CASSLRRADEKLFF.

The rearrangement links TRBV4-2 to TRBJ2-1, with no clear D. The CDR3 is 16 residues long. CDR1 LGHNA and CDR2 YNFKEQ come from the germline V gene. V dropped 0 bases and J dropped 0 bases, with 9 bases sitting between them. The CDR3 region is CASSQEAHDSYNEQFF. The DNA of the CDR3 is TGTGCCAGCAGCCAAGAAGCGCACGACTCCTACAATGAGCAGTTCTTC.

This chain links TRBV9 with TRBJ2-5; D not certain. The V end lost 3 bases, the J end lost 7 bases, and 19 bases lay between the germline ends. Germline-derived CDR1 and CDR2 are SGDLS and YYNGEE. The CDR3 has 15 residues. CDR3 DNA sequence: TGTGCCAGCAGCGGTCTGGGCGGTACGATCCGGACCCAGTACTTC. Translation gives CASSGLGGTIRTQYF.

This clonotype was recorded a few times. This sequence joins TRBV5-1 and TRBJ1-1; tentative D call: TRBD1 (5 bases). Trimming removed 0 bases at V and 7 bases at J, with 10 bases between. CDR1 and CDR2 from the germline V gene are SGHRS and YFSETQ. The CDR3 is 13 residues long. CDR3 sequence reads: CASSLAGGIEAFF. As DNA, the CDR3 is TGCGCCAGCAGCTTGGCGGGGGGGATTGAAGCTTTCTTT.

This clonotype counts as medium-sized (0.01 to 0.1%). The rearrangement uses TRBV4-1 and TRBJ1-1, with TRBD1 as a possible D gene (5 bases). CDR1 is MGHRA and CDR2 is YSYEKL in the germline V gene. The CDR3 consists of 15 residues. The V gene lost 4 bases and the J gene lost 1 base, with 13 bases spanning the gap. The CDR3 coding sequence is TGCGCCAGCAGCCTTATGGCACAGGAGAACACTGAAGCTTTCTTT. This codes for CASSLMAQENTEAFF.

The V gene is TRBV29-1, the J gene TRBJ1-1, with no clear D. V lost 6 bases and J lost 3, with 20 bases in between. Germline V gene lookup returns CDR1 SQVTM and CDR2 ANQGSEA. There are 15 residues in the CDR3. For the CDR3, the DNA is TGCAGCGTGATCCTCCCATACCGAGGAGACACTGAAGCTTTCTTT. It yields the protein CSVILPYRGDTEAFF.

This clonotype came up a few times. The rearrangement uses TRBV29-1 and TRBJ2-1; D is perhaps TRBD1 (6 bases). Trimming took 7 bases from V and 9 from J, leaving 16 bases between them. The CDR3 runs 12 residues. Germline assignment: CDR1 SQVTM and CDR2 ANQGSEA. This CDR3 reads CSGGGFGTEQFF. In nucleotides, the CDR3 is TGCAGCGGAGGGGGATTCGGGACTGAGCAGTTCTTC.

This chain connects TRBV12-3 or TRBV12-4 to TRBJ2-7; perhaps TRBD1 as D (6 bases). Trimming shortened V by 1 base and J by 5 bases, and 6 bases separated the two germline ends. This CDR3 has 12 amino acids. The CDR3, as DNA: TGTGCCAGCAGTTTAGGGGGGCACGAGCAGTACGTC. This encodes CASSLGGHEQYV.

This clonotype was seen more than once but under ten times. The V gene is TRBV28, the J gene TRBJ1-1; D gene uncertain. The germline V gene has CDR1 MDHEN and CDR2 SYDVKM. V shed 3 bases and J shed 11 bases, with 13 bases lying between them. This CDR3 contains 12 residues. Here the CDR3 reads CASSFRETQAFF. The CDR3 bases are TGTGCCAGCAGTTTTAGAGAAACTCAGGCTTTCTTT.

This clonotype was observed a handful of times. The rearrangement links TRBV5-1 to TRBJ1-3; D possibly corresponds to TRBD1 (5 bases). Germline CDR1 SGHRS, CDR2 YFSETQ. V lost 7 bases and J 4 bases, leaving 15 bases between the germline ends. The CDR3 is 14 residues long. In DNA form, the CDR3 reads TGCGCCAGCGCCCTCGGGACGGAAGGAAACACCATATATTTT. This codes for CASALGTEGNTIYF.

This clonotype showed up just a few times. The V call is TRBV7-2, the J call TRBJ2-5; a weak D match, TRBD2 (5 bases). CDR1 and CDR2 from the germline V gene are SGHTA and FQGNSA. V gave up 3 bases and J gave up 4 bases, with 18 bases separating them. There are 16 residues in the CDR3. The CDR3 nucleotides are TGTGCCAGCAGCTTTCGTCGGCTGGGTCGGGGAGAGACCCAGTACTTC. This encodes CASSFRRLGRGETQYF.

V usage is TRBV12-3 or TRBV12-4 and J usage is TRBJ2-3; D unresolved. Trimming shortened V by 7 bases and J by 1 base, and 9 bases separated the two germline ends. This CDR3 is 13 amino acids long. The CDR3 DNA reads TGTGCCAGCACCATGTCCGGCACAGATACGCAGTATTTT. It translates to CASTMSGTDTQYF.

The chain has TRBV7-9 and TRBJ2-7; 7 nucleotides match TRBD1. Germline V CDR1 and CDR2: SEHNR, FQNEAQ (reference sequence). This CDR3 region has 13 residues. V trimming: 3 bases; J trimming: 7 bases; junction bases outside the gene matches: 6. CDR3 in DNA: TGTGCCAGCAGCTTTGACAGGGTATTAGAGCAGTACTTC. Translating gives CASSFDRVLEQYF.

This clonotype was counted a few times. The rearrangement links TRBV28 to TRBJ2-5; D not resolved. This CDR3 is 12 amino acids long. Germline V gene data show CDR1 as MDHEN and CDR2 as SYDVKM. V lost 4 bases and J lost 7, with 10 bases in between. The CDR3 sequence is CASSSRKRTQYF. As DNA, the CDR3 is TGTGCCAGCAGTTCGAGAAAGCGGACCCAGTACTTC.

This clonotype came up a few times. CDR3 sequence (DNA): TGTGCCAGCAGCTCACCCACCCAGGGCTCTGGCTACACCTTC. Translation: CASSSPTQGSGYTF. This sequence joins TRBV7-2 and TRBJ1-2; D is perhaps TRBD1 (5 bases). The germline gives CDR1 SGHTA, CDR2 FQGNSA. V lost 4 bases, J lost 7 bases, and 16 bases lay in between. This CDR3 has 14 amino acids.

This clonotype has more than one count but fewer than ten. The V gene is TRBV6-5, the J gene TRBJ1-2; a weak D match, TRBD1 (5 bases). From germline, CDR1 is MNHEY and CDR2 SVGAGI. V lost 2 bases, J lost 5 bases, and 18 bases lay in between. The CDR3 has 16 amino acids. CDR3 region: CASSYEAGWNGYGYTF. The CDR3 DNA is TGTGCCAGCAGTTACGAGGCAGGGTGGAATGGGTATGGCTACACCTTC.

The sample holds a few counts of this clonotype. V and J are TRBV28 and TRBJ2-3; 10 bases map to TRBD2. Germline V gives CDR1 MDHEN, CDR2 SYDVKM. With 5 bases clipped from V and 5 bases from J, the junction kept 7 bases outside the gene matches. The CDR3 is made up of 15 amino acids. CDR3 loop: CASSERGGFIDTQYF. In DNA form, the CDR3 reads TGTGCCAGCAGTGAGCGGGGGGGGTTCATAGATACGCAGTATTTT.

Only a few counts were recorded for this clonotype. The chain's CDR3 is CASIWAPNTEAFF. The CDR3 region has the DNA TGTGCCAGCATCTGGGCCCCGAACACTGAAGCTTTCTTT. The J gene is TRBJ1-1, the V gene TRBV6-2 or TRBV6-3; D unresolved. CDR1 is MNHEY, CDR2 SVGEGT, per germline. The CDR3 extends over 13 amino acids. With 7 bases removed from V and 1 base from J, the gap between germline ends came to 10 bases.

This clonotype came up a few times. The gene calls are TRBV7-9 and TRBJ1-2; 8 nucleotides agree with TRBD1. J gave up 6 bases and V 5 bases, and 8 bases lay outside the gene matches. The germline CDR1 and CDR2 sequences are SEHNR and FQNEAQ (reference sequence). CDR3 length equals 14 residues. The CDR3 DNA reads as TGTGCCAGCAGCCATAACAGGGGGGCGGATGGCTACACCTTC. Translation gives CASSHNRGADGYTF.

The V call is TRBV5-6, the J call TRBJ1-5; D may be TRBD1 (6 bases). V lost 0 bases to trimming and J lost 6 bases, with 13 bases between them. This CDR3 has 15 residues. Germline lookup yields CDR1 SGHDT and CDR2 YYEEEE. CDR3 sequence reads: CASSLDVEGGQPQHF. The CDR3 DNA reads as TGTGCCAGCAGCTTGGACGTTGAGGGGGGTCAGCCCCAGCATTTT.

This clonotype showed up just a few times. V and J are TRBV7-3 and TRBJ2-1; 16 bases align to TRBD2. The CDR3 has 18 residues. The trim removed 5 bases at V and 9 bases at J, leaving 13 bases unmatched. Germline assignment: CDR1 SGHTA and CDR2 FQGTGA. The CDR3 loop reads CASSLGPGTSGGAPEQFF. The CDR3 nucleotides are TGTGCCAGCAGCCTCGGTCCCGGGACTAGCGGGGGGGCCCCTGAGCAGTTCTTC.

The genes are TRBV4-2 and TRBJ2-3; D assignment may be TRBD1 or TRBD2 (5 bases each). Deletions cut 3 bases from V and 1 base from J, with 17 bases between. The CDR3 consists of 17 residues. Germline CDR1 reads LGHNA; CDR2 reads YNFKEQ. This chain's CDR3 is CASSQIREGPGTDTQYF. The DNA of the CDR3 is TGTGCCAGCAGCCAGATTAGAGAGGGGCCGGGCACAGATACGCAGTATTTT.

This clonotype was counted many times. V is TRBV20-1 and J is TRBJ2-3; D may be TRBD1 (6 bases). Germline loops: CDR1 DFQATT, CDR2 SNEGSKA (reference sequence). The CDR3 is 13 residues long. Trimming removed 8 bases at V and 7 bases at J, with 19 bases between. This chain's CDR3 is CSPRDKTDYTQYF. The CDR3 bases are TGCAGTCCCCGGGACAAAACTGACTATACGCAGTATTTT.

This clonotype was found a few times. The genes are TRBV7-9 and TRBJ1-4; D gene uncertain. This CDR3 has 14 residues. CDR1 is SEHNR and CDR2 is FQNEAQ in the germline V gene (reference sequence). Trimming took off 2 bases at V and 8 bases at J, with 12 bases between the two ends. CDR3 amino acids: CASSLNPMWEKLFF. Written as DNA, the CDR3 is TGTGCCAGCAGCTTAAACCCCATGTGGGAAAAACTGTTTTTT.